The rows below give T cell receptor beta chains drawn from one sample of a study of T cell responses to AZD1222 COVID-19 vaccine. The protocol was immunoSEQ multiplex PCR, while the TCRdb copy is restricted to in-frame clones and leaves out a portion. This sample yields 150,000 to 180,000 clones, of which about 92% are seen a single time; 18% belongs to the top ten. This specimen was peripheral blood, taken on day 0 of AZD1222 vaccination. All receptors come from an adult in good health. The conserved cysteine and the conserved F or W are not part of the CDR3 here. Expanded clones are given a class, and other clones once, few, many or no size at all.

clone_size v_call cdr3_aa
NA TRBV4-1 ASSRTGTSTYEQY
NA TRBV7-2 ASSLESLDPSRTQY
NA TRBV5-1 ASSLTGSSDTGELF
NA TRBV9 ASSSRGDASSGNTIY
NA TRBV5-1 ASTPVAGNHEQY
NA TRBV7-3 ASSSGETQY
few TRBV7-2 ASSSGTRENQPQH
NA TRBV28 ASRGSLAGVTEAF
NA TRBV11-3 ASSLDGVYEQY
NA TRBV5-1 ASSPRQGGNNEQF
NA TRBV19 ASSIARTPLAF